What follows are 16 T cell receptor beta chains derived from one specimen sequenced in a study of neurological immune-mediated disorders. TCRdb reprocessed the 5' RACE reads with MiXCR, giving one entry per CDR3 protein. The repertoire holds tens of thousands of distinct CDR3 sequences, with 3% to 4.5% as singletons. What was sequenced was PBMCs. These receptors originate from a man in his thirties or forties with multiple sclerosis.

In its sample, this clonotype was seen many times. This chain joins TRBV7-9 and TRBJ2-7; the D gene is possibly TRBD2 (7 bases). Trimming stripped 7 bases from V and 3 bases from J, with 19 bases between. Germline V gives CDR1 SEHNR, CDR2 FQNEAQ (reference sequence). The CDR3 extends over 15 amino acids. CDR3 sequence (DNA): TGTGCCAGCAACCAAGGGGGGGCGGATGACTACGAGCAGTACTTC. Its translation is CASNQGGADDYEQYF.

This clonotype has at least ten counts. The chain combines TRBV6-5 with TRBJ2-6; weak D call: TRBD1 (5 bases). Germline assignment: CDR1 MNHEY and CDR2 SVGAGI. There are 16 residues in the CDR3. Trimming cost V 5 bases and J 4 bases, with 15 bases left between them. The CDR3 region has the DNA TGTGCCAGCAGTCCACTAAGGGGTGGAGGGGCCAACGTCCTGACTTTC. It specifies CASSPLRGGGANVLTF.

The table lists this clonotype with a few counts. The chain employs TRBV5-5 and TRBJ2-1; 13 nucleotides align to TRBD2. Germline V gene data show CDR1 as SGHKS and CDR2 as YYEKEE (reference sequence). CDR3 size: 18 residues. The trim removed 4 bases at V and 1 base at J, leaving 8 bases unmatched. The chain's CDR3 is CASSPRLAGGPSYNEQFF. CDR3 nucleotide sequence: TGTGCCAGCAGCCCCAGACTAGCGGGGGGCCCTTCCTACAATGAGCAGTTCTTC.

This clonotype was counted at least ten times. Here the CDR3 reads CASSPRMNTEAFF. The DNA for the CDR3 is TGTGCCAGCTCACCACGGATGAACACTGAAGCTTTCTTT. The V call is TRBV18, the J call TRBJ1-1, with D uncertain. CDR1 is KGHSH and CDR2 is LQKENI in the germline V gene. The CDR3 is made up of 13 amino acids. V lost 1 base and J lost 0, with 3 bases in between.

This clonotype was counted many times. V gene TRBV27 combines with J gene TRBJ2-7; D is perhaps TRBD1 or TRBD2 (5 bases each). Germline values: CDR1 MNHEY, CDR2 SMNVEV (reference sequence). This CDR3 is 14 amino acids long. Trimming removed 5 bases at V and 2 bases at J, with 13 bases between. The CDR3 region is CASSPFGGPYEQYF. CDR3 nucleotides: TGTGCCAGCAGTCCCTTTGGGGGACCCTACGAGCAGTACTTC.

The rearrangement joins TRBV5-1 to TRBJ2-1; D may be TRBD1 or TRBD2 (6 bases each). This CDR3 spans 16 amino acids. Trimming left V 3 bases short and J 4 bases short, with 17 bases between. Germline values: CDR1 SGHRS, CDR2 YFSETQ. The CDR3 region is CASSSLGGRLYNEQFF. The CDR3 nucleotides are TGCGCCAGCAGCTCCCTAGGGGGGCGGCTTTACAATGAGCAGTTCTTC. Combining the CDR3 with reference TRBV5-1 and TRBJ2-1 gives the whole variable domain KAGVTQTPRYLIKTRGQQVTLSCSPISGHRSVSWYQQTPGQGLQFLFEYFSETQRNKGNFPGRFSGRQFSNSRSEMNVSTLELGDSALYLCASSSLGGRLYNEQFFGPGTRLTVL.

CDR3 amino acids: CASSWERGDEQYF. The DNA of the CDR3 is TGTGCCAGCAGCTGGGAAAGGGGGGACGAGCAGTACTTC. V usage is TRBV12-3 or TRBV12-4 and J usage is TRBJ2-7; either TRBD1 or TRBD2 may supply D (6 bases each). CDR3 length: 13 residues. The ends were cut back, 6 bases at V and 5 bases at J, with 14 bases in the middle.

This clonotype has ten or more counts. V gene TRBV5-1 combines with J gene TRBJ2-1, with 8 bases that match TRBD1. The CDR3 has 15 amino acids. Germline trimming cut 3 bases from V and 8 bases from J; bases unmatched to any gene: 10. Germline CDR1 is SGHRS and CDR2 is YFSETQ. The CDR3 sequence is CASSSQGAARDEQFF. In DNA, the CDR3 is TGCGCCAGCAGCTCGCAGGGGGCGGCGAGGGATGAGCAGTTCTTC. Drawing the rest from reference TRBV5-1 and TRBJ2-1, the complete variable domain is KAGVTQTPRYLIKTRGQQVTLSCSPISGHRSVSWYQQTPGQGLQFLFEYFSETQRNKGNFPGRFSGRQFSNSRSEMNVSTLELGDSALYLCASSSQGAARDEQFFGPGTRLTVL.

This clonotype came up many times. The chain employs TRBV6-5 and TRBJ2-3, with 10 bases identical to TRBD1. Germline CDR1 is MNHEY and CDR2 is SVGAGI. The CDR3 sequence is 14 residues long. Trimming at V came to 7 bases and at J to 5 bases, leaving 6 bases not matched to a gene. The CDR3 DNA is TGTGCCAGCACCGGGACAGGGGCTATAGATACGCAGTATTTT. Translated: CASTGTGAIDTQYF.

The table lists this clonotype with many counts. The chain links TRBV29-1 to TRBJ2-7, with D possibly being TRBD1 or TRBD2 (5 bases each). This CDR3 comprises 12 residues. V lost 3 bases and J lost 7, with 13 bases in between. The V gene's germline CDR1 is SQVTM and CDR2 ANQGSEA. CDR3 bases: TGCAGCGTTGATGGGACCCGTCGGGAGCAGTACTTC. Its protein product is CSVDGTRREQYF.

This clonotype was counted at least ten times. The chain carries TRBV7-2 and TRBJ2-3; 7 bases map to TRBD1. From germline, CDR1 is SGHTA and CDR2 FQGNSA. There are 15 residues in the CDR3. Trimming took 5 bases from V and 0 from J; bases not matched to a gene: 5. CDR3: CASSRTGVSTDTQYF. The DNA of the CDR3 is TGTGCCAGCAGCCGAACAGGGGTTAGCACAGATACGCAGTATTTT. The whole variable domain, filled in from reference TRBV7-2 and TRBJ2-3, reads GAGVSQSPSNKVTEKGKDVELRCDPISGHTALYWYRQSLGQGLEFLIYFQGNSAPDKSGLPSDRFSAERTGGSVSTLTIQRTQQEDSAVYLCASSRTGVSTDTQYFGPGTRLTVL.

At least ten counts were recorded for this clonotype. The chain recombines TRBV7-2 with TRBJ2-3; 13 bases match TRBD2. There are 16 residues in the CDR3. The germline gives CDR1 SGHTA, CDR2 FQGNSA. Trimming cost V 5 bases and J 4 bases; bases outside gene matches: 6. In DNA, the CDR3 is TGTGCCAGCAGCCCCCAACTAGCGGGGGGGGCAGATACGCAGTATTTT. As protein: CASSPQLAGGADTQYF. Full variable domain (remainder filled in from reference TRBV7-2 and TRBJ2-3): GAGVSQSPSNKVTEKGKDVELRCDPISGHTALYWYRQSLGQGLEFLIYFQGNSAPDKSGLPSDRFSAERTGGSVSTLTIQRTQQEDSAVYLCASSPQLAGGADTQYFGPGTRLTVL.

In its sample, this clonotype was seen many times. The rearrangement joins TRBV10-3 to TRBJ2-5; TRBD1 agrees at 8 bases. Germline CDR1 and CDR2: ENHRY and SYGVKD. There are 15 residues in the CDR3. V gave up 4 bases and J gave up 1 base; unmatched junction bases: 5. For the CDR3, the DNA is TGTGCCATCAGTGGGGGGACAGGTTCCCAAGAGACCCAGTACTTC. It is translated as CAISGGTGSQETQYF.

Ten or more counts support this clonotype. V is TRBV15 and J is TRBJ2-7, with D perhaps TRBD2 (6 bases). The germline V gene has CDR1 LNHNV and CDR2 YYDKDF (reference sequence). Trimming removed 0 bases from V and 7 bases from J, with 13 bases in between. This CDR3 has 14 residues. The CDR3 loop is CATSREVFGGEQYF. The CDR3 DNA is TGTGCCACCAGCAGAGAGGTCTTTGGAGGGGAGCAGTACTTC.

This clonotype was observed at least ten times. This chain connects TRBV5-5 to TRBJ2-2; D gene uncertain. The CDR3 is made up of 15 amino acids. The germline V and J ends were trimmed by 4 bases and 2 bases, with 12 bases remaining between them. CDR1 and CDR2 (germline): SGHKS, YYEKEE (reference sequence). CDR3 residues: CASSRTGSNTGELFF. In nucleotides, the CDR3 is TGTGCCAGCAGCCGGACCGGGTCTAACACCGGGGAGCTGTTTTTT.

This clonotype came up many times. The rearrangement links TRBV11-3 to TRBJ1-6; 8 nucleotides line up with TRBD1. Germline V CDR1 and CDR2: SGHNT, YENEEA. The CDR3 has 16 residues. Trimming took 3 bases from V and 5 from J; bases not matched to a gene: 6. Here the CDR3 DNA reads TGTGCCAGCAGCTTGGGGACAGGAGTGGATAATTCACCCCTCCACTTT. Protein: CASSLGTGVDNSPLHF.